This record concerns one T cell receptor (beta chain) sequence. Participant reports of clinical history set cohort assignment. Recovered status applied to Cohort 3 donors who had two consecutive negative PCRs. It also applied to those with clearance or with symptom resolution. Libraries were prepared by immunoSEQ multiplex PCR; TCRdb keeps only in-frame clonotypes and omits some of them. This table holds fewer than 350,000 clones, around nine tenths found once. The CDR3 spans 15 residues. Germline CDR1 SQVTM, CDR2 ANQGSEA. After removal of 5 bases from V and 2 bases from J, the junction contained 9 bases not matched to a gene. The source of the sample is a study of blood T cell repertoires in COVID-19. About the research overall: Acute and convalescent COVID-19 specimens originated in the United States, Italy and Spain.

The chain joins TRBV29-1 to TRBJ2-3, with 8 positions matching TRBD1. Input material: PBMCs or T cells enriched from blood (not recorded which). This clonotype was obtained from a woman in her thirties or forties who had recovered from COVID-19. Written as DNA, the CDR3 is TGCAGCGTTAGGTGGGGACAGGACCTCACAGATACGCAGTATTTT. Translated, it gives CSVRWGQDLTDTQYF.